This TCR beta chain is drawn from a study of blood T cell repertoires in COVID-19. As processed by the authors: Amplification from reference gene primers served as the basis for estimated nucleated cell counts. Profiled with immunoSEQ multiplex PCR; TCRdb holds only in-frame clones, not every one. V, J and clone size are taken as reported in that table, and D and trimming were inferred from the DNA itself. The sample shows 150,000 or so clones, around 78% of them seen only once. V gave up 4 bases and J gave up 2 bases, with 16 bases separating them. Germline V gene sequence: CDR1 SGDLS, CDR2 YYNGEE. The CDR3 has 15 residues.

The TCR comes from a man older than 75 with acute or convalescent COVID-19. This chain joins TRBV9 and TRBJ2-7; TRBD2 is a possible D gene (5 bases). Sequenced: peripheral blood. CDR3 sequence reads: CASSPDGSETYEQYF. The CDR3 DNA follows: TGTGCCAGCAGCCCCGATGGTAGCGAAACCTACGAGCAGTACTTC.